The 23 T cell receptor beta chains in this list originate from one sample, sequenced in a study of patients and donors after allogeneic stem cell transplantation. TCRdb fed the RT-PCR reads into MiXCR, producing one record per CDR3 protein. The sample gives some 880,000 distinct CDR3 sequences, more than 15% of which show up once; about 6% is in the top ten. Input material: blood, either unsorted or a sorted T cell fraction (not recorded which). These receptors all come from a human donor who was either an allogeneic HSCT recipient or a stem cell or donor lymphocyte infusion donor (not recorded which). It is not recorded whose cells these are; they may come from a transplant donor.

This clonotype was observed a few times. The CDR3, as DNA: TGTGCCTGGAGTCCACGGGGACGGTATGGCTACACCTTC. Its protein product is CAWSPRGRYGYTF. The chain recombines TRBV30 with TRBJ1-2; perhaps TRBD1 as D (5 bases). Germline CDR1 is GTSNPN and CDR2 is SVGIG (reference sequence). V shed 2 bases and J shed 5 bases, with 12 bases lying between them. This CDR3 comprises 13 residues.

This sequence joins TRBV30 and TRBJ1-5; maybe TRBD1 (5 bases). V lost 1 base, J lost 6 bases, and 13 bases lay in between. CDR3 length: 14 residues. CDR1 and CDR2 from the germline V gene are GTSNPN and SVGIG (reference sequence). Here the CDR3 reads CAWSAPQGGQPQHF. CDR3 DNA sequence: TGTGCCTGGAGTGCCCCGCAGGGAGGTCAGCCCCAGCATTTT.

The rearrangement links TRBV12-3 or TRBV12-4 to TRBJ1-1, with D possibly matching TRBD1 (5 bases). The CDR3 contains 16 residues. V was pared by 0 bases and J by 2 bases, with 13 bases between. CDR3: CASSLASQGPNTEAFF. The CDR3 coding sequence is TGTGCCAGCAGTTTAGCATCCCAGGGACCAAACACTGAAGCTTTCTTT.

This clonotype was counted many times. This sequence joins TRBV12-3 or TRBV12-4 and TRBJ1-2, with 8 nucleotides matching TRBD1. Trimming took 6 bases from V and 3 from J; bases not matched to a gene: 12. The CDR3 contains 16 residues. The CDR3 reads CASSPILGQGDYGYTF. The CDR3, as DNA: TGTGCCAGCAGCCCTATCCTCGGACAGGGCGACTATGGCTACACCTTC.

The chain links TRBV9 to TRBJ2-1; TRBD2 matches 8 bases. The CDR3 has 13 amino acids. CDR1 and CDR2 from the germline V gene are SGDLS and YYNGEE. J lost 8 bases, V lost 3 bases, and 4 bases had no gene match. The CDR3 DNA sequence: TGTGCCAGCAGCGGGACCGGGGGGGATGAGCAGTTCTTC. Amino acids: CASSGTGGDEQFF.

The CDR3 region is CASSLRGPGNTIYF. The DNA of the CDR3 is TGCGCCAGCAGCTTGAGGGGGCCTGGAAACACCATATATTTT. The chain recombines TRBV5-1 with TRBJ1-3, with TRBD1 matching over 7 bases. There are 14 residues in the CDR3. Germline V gene data show CDR1 as SGHRS and CDR2 as YFSETQ. With 1 base clipped from V and 2 bases from J, the junction kept 0 bases outside the gene matches.

This clonotype was counted only a few times. The CDR3 DNA is TGCAGTGCCCCGGGACAGGGGGCTGGCGGGGAGCTGTTTTTT. It encodes CSAPGQGAGGELFF. This sequence joins TRBV20-1 and TRBJ2-2; 12 bases are shared with TRBD1. Germline V gene lookup returns CDR1 DFQATT and CDR2 SNEGSKA (reference sequence). Losses at the gene ends were 6 bases for V and 7 bases for J; bases not matched to a gene: 6. This CDR3 spans 14 amino acids.

The V and J genes are TRBV4-2 and TRBJ2-2, with TRBD2 matching over 10 bases. This CDR3 is 18 amino acids long. After removal of 3 bases from V and 5 bases from J, the junction contained 12 bases not matched to a gene. Germline values: CDR1 LGHNA, CDR2 YNFKEQ. CDR3 in amino acids: CASSHVMSGGAGTGELFF. The CDR3 coding sequence is TGTGCCAGCAGCCATGTTATGAGCGGGGGGGCCGGAACCGGGGAGCTGTTTTTT.

The gene calls are TRBV7-9 and TRBJ2-1, with 12 nucleotides matching TRBD2. The CDR3 contains 16 residues. Unmatched junction bases numbered 6, after V lost 0 bases and J lost 9 bases. The germline CDR1 and CDR2 sequences are SEHNR and FQNEAQ (reference sequence). DNA for the CDR3: TGTGCCAGCAGCTTAGCAACCGCTAGCGGGGGGGCTGAGCAGTTCTTC. Its protein is CASSLATASGGAEQFF.

This clonotype was found a few times. This sequence joins TRBV5-8 and TRBJ1-5; D is undetermined. Trimming removed 1 base from V and 0 bases from J, with 8 bases in between. Per germline, CDR1 SGHTS and CDR2 YDEGEE. This CDR3 comprises 15 residues. CDR3 bases: TGTGCCAGCAGCTTGCTGAGGTCTAGCAATCAGCCCCAGCATTTT. This sequence encodes CASSLLRSSNQPQHF.

The chain joins TRBV7-2 to TRBJ2-1, with unresolved D. The CDR3 has 15 residues. The germline V gene has CDR1 SGHTA and CDR2 FQGNSA. V shed 4 bases and J shed 8 bases, with 18 bases lying between them. The CDR3 region is CASSSPRLDVDEQFF. The CDR3, as DNA: TGTGCCAGCAGCTCCCCCCGATTGGATGTAGATGAGCAGTTCTTC.

This clonotype was picked up a small number of times. The gene calls are TRBV20-1 and TRBJ2-5; D not certain. V was trimmed by 1 base and J by 6 bases, leaving 9 bases between them. Germline values: CDR1 DFQATT, CDR2 SNEGSKA (reference sequence). The CDR3 is 12 amino acids. The CDR3 nucleotides read TGCAGTGCTAGAGGTGTATCAAAGACCCAGTACTTC. Its translation: CSARGVSKTQYF.

This clonotype has just a few counts. The genes are TRBV11-1 and TRBJ1-2, with D perhaps matching TRBD1 (5 bases). With 1 base removed from V and 9 bases from J, the gap between germline ends came to 15 bases. CDR1 and CDR2 from the germline V gene are SGHAT and FQDESV (reference sequence). This CDR3 contains 14 residues. CDR3 in amino acids: CASSLDRRGRSYTF. The CDR3 nucleotides are TGTGCCAGCAGCTTAGATCGGCGGGGACGGAGCTACACCTTC.

The chain uses TRBV12-3 or TRBV12-4 and TRBJ2-5, with D perhaps matching TRBD2 (6 bases). The length of the CDR3 is 14 residues. V lost 4 bases, J lost 9 bases, and 18 bases lay in between. DNA for the CDR3: TGTGCCAGCAGTTCGGATCCAGGGTCGGGGGCCCAGTACTTC. Its protein product is CASSSDPGSGAQYF.

This rearrangement joins TRBV5-5 to TRBJ2-4, with 9 bases identical to TRBD2. Germline CDR1 reads SGHKS; CDR2 reads YYEKEE (reference sequence). This CDR3 is built from 16 residues. Trimming took 3 bases from V and 8 from J; bases not matched to a gene: 12. The CDR3 here is CASSYLAGLGSDIQYF. As DNA, the CDR3 is TGTGCCAGCAGCTATCTAGCGGGGTTGGGGTCAGACATTCAGTACTTC. The entire variable domain, with the rest obtained from reference TRBV5-5 and TRBJ2-4, is as follows: DAGVTQSPTHLIKTRGQQVTLRCSPISGHKSVSWYQQVLGQGPQFIFQYYEKEERGRGNFPDRFSARQFPNYSSELNVNALLLGDSALYLCASSYLAGLGSDIQYFGAGTRLSVL.

This clonotype was observed a handful of times. V usage is TRBV7-2 and J usage is TRBJ2-7; no definite D call. This CDR3 spans 14 amino acids. Germline V gene lookup returns CDR1 SGHTA and CDR2 FQGNSA. The V end was cut by 1 base, the J end by 3 bases, with 10 bases between. The CDR3 sequence: CASSLESEFYEQYF. CDR3 sequence (DNA): TGTGCCAGCAGCTTAGAATCGGAATTCTACGAGCAGTACTTC.

The gene calls are TRBV18 and TRBJ1-1, with unresolved D. Looked up from germline, CDR1 is KGHSH and CDR2 is LQKENI. The V gene lost 2 bases and the J gene lost 3 bases, with 7 bases spanning the gap. This CDR3 has 13 residues. Written as DNA, the CDR3 is TGTGCCAGCTCACCAAAAACAGACACTGAAGCTTTCTTT. Protein: CASSPKTDTEAFF.

This clonotype was counted between two and nine times. V gene TRBV27 combines with J gene TRBJ1-1; perhaps TRBD1 as D (6 bases). Germline V CDR1 and CDR2: MNHEY, SMNVEV (reference sequence). The CDR3 is 14 residues long. Trimming took off 6 bases at V and 5 bases at J, with 16 bases between the two ends. In nucleotides, the CDR3 is TGTGCCAGCAGCACCAGGGGTTACAGTACTGAAGCTTTCTTT. Protein: CASSTRGYSTEAFF.

The rearrangement joins TRBV12-3 or TRBV12-4 to TRBJ2-1; a weak D match, TRBD2 (7 bases). V lost 7 bases to trimming and J lost 4 bases, with 17 bases between them. The CDR3 is 15 residues long. The CDR3 DNA reads TGTGCCAGCACCCCCCGAAGGGGGGGTTACAATGAGCAGTTCTTC. Translating gives CASTPRRGGYNEQFF.

The chain recombines TRBV5-5 with TRBJ1-1; tentative D call: TRBD1 (5 bases). V gave up 4 bases and J gave up 5 bases, with 18 bases separating them. Germline CDR1 is SGHKS and CDR2 is YYEKEE (reference sequence). The CDR3 is 15 residues long. DNA of the CDR3: TGTGCCAGCAGCCCAGGAGGGGTTAGGACGACTGAAGCTTTCTTT. Translation: CASSPGGVRTTEAFF. Looking up the rest from reference TRBV5-5 and TRBJ1-1 gives the full variable domain: DAGVTQSPTHLIKTRGQQVTLRCSPISGHKSVSWYQQVLGQGPQFIFQYYEKEERGRGNFPDRFSARQFPNYSSELNVNALLLGDSALYLCASSPGGVRTTEAFFGQGTRLTVV.

The chain uses TRBV24-1 and TRBJ2-5; 7 positions match TRBD2. This CDR3 region has 15 residues. Germline V CDR1 and CDR2: KGHDR, SFDVKD. After removal of 2 bases from V and 5 bases from J, the junction contained 7 bases not matched to a gene. The CDR3 DNA reads TGTGCCACCAGTGATTCCTGGGGGGGACTGGAGACCCAGTACTTC. It is translated as CATSDSWGGLETQYF.

V is TRBV3-1 and J is TRBJ1-2, with D perhaps TRBD1 (6 bases). CDR3 length equals 11 residues. In germline, CDR1 is LGHDT, CDR2 YNNKEL (reference sequence). Trimming pared 10 bases from V and 0 bases from J, leaving 6 bases between. CDR3 loop: CATGANYGYTF. In DNA, the CDR3 is TGTGCCACAGGGGCTAACTATGGCTACACCTTC.

This clonotype showed up many times. V gene TRBV27 combines with J gene TRBJ2-2, with TRBD1 matching 8 bases. Germline CDR1 and CDR2: MNHEY and SMNVEV (reference sequence). The CDR3 consists of 16 residues. V was clipped by 2 bases and J by 1 base; unmatched bases: 3. The CDR3 coding sequence is TGTGCCAGCAGTTTAGGGGACAGGTTGAACACCGGGGAGCTGTTTTTT. Its translation is CASSLGDRLNTGELFF.